This TCR beta chain was captured by sequencing in a study of shared clonotypes between healthy human individuals. Generated by immunoSEQ multiplex PCR, the TCRdb table keeps only in-frame clones and is missing some. The data show over a million clones, roughly 96% seen once. Those who donated were healthy HIV-negative adults, with no recent acute infections or vaccinations reported. Germline CDR1 and CDR2: SGHRS and YFSETQ. CDR3 length: 13 residues. V lost 4 bases and J lost 1, with 8 bases in between. What was sequenced was naive CD4+ T cells sorted from blood. As for subset: CD45RA+ positively selected. The sequence was collected from a man younger than 40 in good health. J is TRBJ1-1 and V is TRBV5-1; D is possibly TRBD1 (6 bases). The CDR3 sequence is CASSNRENTEAFF. Written as DNA, the CDR3 is TGCGCCAGCAGCAACAGGGAGAACACTGAAGCTTTCTTT.